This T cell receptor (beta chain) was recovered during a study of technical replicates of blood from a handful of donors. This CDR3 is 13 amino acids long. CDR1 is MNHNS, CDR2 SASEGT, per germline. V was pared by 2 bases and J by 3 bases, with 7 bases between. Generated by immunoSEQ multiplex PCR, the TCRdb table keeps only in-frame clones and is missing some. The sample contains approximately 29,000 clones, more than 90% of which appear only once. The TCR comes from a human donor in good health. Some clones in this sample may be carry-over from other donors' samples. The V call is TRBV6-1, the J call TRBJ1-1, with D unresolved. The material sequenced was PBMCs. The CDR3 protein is CASSESSDTEAFF. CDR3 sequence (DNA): TGTGCCAGCAGTGAATCTAGTGACACTGAAGCTTTCTTT.